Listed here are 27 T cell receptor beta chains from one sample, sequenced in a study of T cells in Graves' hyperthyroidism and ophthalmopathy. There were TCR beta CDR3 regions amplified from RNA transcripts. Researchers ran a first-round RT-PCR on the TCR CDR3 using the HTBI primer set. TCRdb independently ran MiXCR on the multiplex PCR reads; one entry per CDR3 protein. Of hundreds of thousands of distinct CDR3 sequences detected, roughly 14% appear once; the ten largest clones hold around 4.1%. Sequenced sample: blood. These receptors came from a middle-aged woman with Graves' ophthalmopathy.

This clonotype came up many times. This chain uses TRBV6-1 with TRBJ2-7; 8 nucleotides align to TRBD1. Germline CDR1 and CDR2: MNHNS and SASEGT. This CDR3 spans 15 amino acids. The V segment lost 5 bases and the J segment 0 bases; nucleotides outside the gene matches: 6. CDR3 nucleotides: TGTGCCAGCAGTCTAACAGGGGGTACCTCCTACGAGCAGTACTTC. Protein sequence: CASSLTGGTSYEQYF.

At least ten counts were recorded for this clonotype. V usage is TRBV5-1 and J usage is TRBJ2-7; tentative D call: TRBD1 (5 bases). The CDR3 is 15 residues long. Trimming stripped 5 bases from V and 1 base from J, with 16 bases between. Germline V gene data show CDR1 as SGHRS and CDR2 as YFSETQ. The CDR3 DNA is TGCGCCAGCAGTTTCTCCGACAGAAAGTCCTACGAGCAGTACTTC. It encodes CASSFSDRKSYEQYF.

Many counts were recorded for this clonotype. The CDR3 region is CASSTTPWGYTF. For the CDR3, the DNA is TGTGCCAGCAGCACTACACCTTGGGGCTACACCTTC. The chain has TRBV6-1 and TRBJ1-2; no reliable D call. Germline values: CDR1 MNHNS, CDR2 SASEGT. The V end lost 6 bases, the J end lost 8 bases, and 13 bases lay between the germline ends. The CDR3 is made up of 12 amino acids.

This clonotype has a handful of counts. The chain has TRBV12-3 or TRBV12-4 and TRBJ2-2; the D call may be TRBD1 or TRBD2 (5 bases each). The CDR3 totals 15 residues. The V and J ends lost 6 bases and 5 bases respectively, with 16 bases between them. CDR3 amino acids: CASRAEPGPTGELFF. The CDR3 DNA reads TGTGCCAGCAGAGCGGAGCCGGGACCGACCGGGGAGCTGTTTTTT.

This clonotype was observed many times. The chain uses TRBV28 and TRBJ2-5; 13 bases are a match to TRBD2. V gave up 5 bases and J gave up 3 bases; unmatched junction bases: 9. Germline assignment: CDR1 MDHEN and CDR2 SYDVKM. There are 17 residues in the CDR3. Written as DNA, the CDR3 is TGTGCCAGCAGTCCTTTCACCGGGACTAGCGGGAAAGAGACCCAGTACTTC. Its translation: CASSPFTGTSGKETQYF.

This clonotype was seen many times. The CDR3 sequence is CASSPQSGSQGANVLTF. In DNA, the CDR3 is TGTGCCAGCAGCCCGCAATCGGGGTCGCAAGGGGCCAACGTCCTGACTTTC. The V call is TRBV11-2, the J call TRBJ2-6, with a possible D match to TRBD2 (5 bases). V lost 5 bases and J lost 4, with 18 bases in between. The CDR3 loop spans 17 amino acids. Germline assignment: CDR1 SGHAT and CDR2 FQNNGV.

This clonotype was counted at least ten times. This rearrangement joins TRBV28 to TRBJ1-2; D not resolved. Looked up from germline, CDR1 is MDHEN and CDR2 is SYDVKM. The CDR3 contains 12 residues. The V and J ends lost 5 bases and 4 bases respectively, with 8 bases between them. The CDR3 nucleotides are TGTGCCAGCAGTCTCCCAGCCTATGGCTACACCTTC. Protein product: CASSLPAYGYTF.

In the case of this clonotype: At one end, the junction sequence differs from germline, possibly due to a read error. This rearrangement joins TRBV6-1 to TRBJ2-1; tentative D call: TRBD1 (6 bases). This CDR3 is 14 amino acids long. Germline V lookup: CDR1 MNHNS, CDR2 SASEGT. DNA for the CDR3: TGTACCAGCAGTGAAGGGGGAGTCGCCTACGAGCAGTTCTTC. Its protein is CTSSEGGVAYEQFF.

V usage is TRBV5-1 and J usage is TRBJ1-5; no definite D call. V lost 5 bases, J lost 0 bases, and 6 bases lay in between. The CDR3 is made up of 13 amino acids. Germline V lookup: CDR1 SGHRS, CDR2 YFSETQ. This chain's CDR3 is CASRLSSNQPQHF. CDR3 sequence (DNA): TGCGCCAGCAGGTTAAGTAGCAATCAGCCCCAGCATTTT.

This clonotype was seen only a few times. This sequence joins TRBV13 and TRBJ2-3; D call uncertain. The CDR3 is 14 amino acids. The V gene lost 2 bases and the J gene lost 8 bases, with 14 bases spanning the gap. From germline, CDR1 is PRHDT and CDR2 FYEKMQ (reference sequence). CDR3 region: CASSLTSGGPTQYF. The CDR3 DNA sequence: TGTGCCAGCAGCTTAACTTCGGGCGGCCCTACGCAGTATTTT.

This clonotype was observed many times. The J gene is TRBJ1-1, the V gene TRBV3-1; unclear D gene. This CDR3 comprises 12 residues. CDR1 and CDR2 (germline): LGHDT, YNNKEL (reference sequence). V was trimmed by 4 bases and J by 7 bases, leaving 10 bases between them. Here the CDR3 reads CASSLRGSEAFF. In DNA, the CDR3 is TGTGCCAGCAGCCTTCGGGGAAGTGAAGCTTTCTTT.

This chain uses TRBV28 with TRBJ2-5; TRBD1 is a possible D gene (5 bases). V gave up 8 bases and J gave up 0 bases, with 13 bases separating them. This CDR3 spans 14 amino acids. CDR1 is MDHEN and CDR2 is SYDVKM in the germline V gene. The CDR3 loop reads CASYEPGHQETQYF. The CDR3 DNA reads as TGTGCCAGCTATGAACCAGGGCACCAAGAGACCCAGTACTTC.

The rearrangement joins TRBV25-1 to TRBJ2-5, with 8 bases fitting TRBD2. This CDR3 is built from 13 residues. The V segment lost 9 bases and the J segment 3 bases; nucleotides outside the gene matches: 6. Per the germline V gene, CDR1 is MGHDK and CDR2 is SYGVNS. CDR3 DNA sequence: TGTGCCAGACAGACTAGCGAAAAAGAGACCCAGTACTTC. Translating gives CARQTSEKETQYF.

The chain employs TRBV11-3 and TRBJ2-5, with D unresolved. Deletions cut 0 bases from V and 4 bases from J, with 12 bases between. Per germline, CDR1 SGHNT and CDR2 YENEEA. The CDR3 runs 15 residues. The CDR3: CASSLDGQRSETQYF. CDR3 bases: TGTGCCAGCAGCTTAGATGGGCAACGGTCAGAGACCCAGTACTTC.

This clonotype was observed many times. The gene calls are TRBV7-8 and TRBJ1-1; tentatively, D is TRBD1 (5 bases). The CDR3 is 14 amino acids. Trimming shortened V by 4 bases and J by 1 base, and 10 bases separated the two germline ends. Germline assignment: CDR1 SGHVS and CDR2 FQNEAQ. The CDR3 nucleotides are TGTGCCAGCAGCTACCAGGGTCAGAACACTGAAGCTTTCTTT. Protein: CASSYQGQNTEAFF.

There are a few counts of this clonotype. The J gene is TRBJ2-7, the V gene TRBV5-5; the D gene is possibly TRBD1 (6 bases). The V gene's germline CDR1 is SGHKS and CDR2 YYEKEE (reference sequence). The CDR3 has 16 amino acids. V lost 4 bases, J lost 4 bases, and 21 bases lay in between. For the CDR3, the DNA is TGTGCCAGCAGCGTGGCTGGGCACAGGGCGCTTTACGAGCAGTACTTC. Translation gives CASSVAGHRALYEQYF.

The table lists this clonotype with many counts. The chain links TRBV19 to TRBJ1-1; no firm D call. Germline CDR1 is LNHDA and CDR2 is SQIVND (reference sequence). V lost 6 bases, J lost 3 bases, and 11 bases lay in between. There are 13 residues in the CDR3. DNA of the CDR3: TGTGCCAGTAGCCCGTACCTAGACACTGAAGCTTTCTTT. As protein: CASSPYLDTEAFF.

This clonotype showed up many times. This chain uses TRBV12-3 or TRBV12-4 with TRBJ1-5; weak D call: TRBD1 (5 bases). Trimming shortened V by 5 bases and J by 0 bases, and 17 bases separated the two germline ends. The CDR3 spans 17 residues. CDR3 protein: CASSAHPGPYSNQPQHF. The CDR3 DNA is TGTGCCAGCAGTGCCCATCCAGGGCCTTATAGCAATCAGCCCCAGCATTTT.

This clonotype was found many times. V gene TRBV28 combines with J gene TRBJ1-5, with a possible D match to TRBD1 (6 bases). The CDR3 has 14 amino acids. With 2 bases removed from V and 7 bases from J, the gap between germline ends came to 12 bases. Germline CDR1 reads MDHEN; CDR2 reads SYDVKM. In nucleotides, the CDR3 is TGTGCCAGCAGTTTAGGCAGGGGCGGACAGCCCCAGCATTTT. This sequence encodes CASSLGRGGQPQHF.

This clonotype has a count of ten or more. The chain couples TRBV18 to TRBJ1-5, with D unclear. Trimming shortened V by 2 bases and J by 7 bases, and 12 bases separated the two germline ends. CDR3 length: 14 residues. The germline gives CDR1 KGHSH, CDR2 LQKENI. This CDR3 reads CASSPAAGRQPQHF. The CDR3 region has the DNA TGTGCCAGCTCACCAGCGGCAGGTCGGCAGCCCCAGCATTTT.

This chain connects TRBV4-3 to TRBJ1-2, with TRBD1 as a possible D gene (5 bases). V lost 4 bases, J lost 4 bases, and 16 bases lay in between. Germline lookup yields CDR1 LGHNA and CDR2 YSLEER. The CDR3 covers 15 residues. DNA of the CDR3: TGCGCCAGCAGCCCAGGTTGGGGCTCCTCCTATGGCTACACCTTC. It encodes CASSPGWGSSYGYTF.

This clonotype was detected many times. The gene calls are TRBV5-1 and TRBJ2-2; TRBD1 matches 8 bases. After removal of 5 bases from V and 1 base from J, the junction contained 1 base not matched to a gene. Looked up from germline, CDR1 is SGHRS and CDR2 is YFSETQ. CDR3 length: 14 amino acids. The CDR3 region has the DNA TGCGCCAGCAGGGGACAGGAGAACACCGGGGAGCTGTTTTTT. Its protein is CASRGQENTGELFF.

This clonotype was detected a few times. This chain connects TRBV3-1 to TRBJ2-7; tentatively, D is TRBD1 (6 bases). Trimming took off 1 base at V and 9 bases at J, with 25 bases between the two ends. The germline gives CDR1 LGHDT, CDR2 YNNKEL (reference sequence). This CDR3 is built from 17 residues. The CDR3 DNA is TGTGCCAGCAGCCAAGGAGCAGGGACATACCTCGTCCGGGGGCAGTACTTC. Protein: CASSQGAGTYLVRGQYF.

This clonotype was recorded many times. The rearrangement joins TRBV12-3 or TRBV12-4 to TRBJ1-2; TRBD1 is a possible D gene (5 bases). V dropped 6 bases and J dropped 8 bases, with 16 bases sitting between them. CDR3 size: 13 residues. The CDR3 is CASSAGQGRGYTF. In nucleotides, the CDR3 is TGTGCCAGCAGCGCGGGGCAGGGTAGAGGCTACACCTTC.

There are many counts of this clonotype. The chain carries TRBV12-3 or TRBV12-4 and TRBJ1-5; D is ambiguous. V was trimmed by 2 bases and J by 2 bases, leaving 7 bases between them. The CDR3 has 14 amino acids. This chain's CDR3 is CASSLWVGNQPQHF. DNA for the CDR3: TGTGCCAGCAGTTTATGGGTAGGCAATCAGCCCCAGCATTTT.

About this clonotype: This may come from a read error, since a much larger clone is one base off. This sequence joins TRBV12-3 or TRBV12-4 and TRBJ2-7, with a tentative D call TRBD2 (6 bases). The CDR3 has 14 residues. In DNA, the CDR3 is TGTGCCAACAGTTCCCTAGAGGGGACTTACGAGCAGTACTTC. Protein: CANSSLEGTYEQYF.

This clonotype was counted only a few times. The DNA for the CDR3 is TGTGCCAGCAACAAGGACAGGGAGATCCAGCCCCAGCATTTT. This gives the protein CASNKDREIQPQHF. The chain has TRBV6-2 or TRBV6-3 and TRBJ1-5; 8 bases fit TRBD1. J lost 7 bases, V lost 7 bases, and 9 bases had no gene match. In germline, CDR1 is MNHEY, CDR2 SVGEGT. CDR3 length equals 14 residues.